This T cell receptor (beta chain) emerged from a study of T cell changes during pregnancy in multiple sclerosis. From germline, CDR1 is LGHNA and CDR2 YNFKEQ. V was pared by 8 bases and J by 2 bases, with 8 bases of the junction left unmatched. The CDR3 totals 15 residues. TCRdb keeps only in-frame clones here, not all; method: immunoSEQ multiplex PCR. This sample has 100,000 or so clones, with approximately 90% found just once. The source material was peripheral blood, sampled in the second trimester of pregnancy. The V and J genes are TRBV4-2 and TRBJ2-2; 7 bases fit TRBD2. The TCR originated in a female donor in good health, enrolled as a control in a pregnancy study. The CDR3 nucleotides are TGTGCCAGCGGGGTAAGCGGGGAAAACACCGGGGAGCTGTTTTTT. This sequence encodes CASGVSGENTGELFF.